This TCR beta chain was sequenced for a study of blood T cells in healthy people across ages (dated by TCRdb to between 2014 and 2017). Regarding the complete study: In model experiments, template switching captured about one uniquely barcoded TCR beta cDNA molecule for every two T cells. The donors were split into four age groups: young (average about 16 years), middle-aged (39), aged (roughly 68) and long-lived (roughly 77). To avoid experimental bias, donors of different ages were randomly spread across the sequencing lanes. Using deep sequencing normalized with unique cDNA molecular identifiers, the study measured how TCR beta repertoire diversity changes with age. The study analyzed two additional independent replicas of 1 million unique cDNA reads from the same blood draw for two donors, one aged 18 to 29 and one aged 80 or older.

The donors were 40 or so Caucasian individuals from Russia, aged roughly 6 to 100 years, who were systemically healthy. Each donor gave 8 to 10 milliliters of peripheral blood, collected into EDTA-treated Vacutainer tubes. Ficoll-Paque density-gradient centrifugation was used to isolate PBMCs, with at least 6.5 million per sample. Trizol reagent was used to extract total RNA from PBMCs, with at least 6 micrograms per sample. For every donor, flow cytometry on a PBMC aliquot measured the percentage of naive CD45RAhigh/CD27high T cells. V is reduced by 3 bases and J by 4 bases, leaving a spacing of 10 bases between them. The CDR3 numbers 13 residues from cysteine through phenylalanine. The read is trimmed to its CDR3 DNA, 39 bases read in frame from base 1. The germline V gene gives CDR1 as SGDLS and CDR2 as YYNGEE. Receptor amplification or capture employed 5' RACE. The sample was run on an Illumina HiSeq 2500. A second PCR of roughly 6 to 12 cycles was run with a J-beta primer mix and a sample-barcoded 5' primer. A template-switch 5' adaptor carrying 12 random nucleotides introduced a unique molecular identifier onto each TCR beta cDNA molecule. Each sample yielded at least 3 million CDR3-containing paired-end reads. The Mint cDNA synthesis kit, primed by a TRBC-specific oligonucleotide, was used to synthesize first-strand cDNA from all RNA. After uracil-DNA glycosylase treatment, a first 18-cycle PCR used universal primers M1SS and BC2_uni_R on all cDNA. The source study handled its data this way. Each sample was normalized by randomly selecting 1 million high-quality reads, each carrying a distinct molecular identifier. Instead of being binned into consensus sequences, reads that shared molecular identifiers were thrown out. MiTCR, run with a Q25 quality threshold and the strictest error-elimination algorithm, handled CDR3 identification, clonotype clustering and error correction. Lower-bound total TCR beta diversity was estimated with a nonparametric unseen species model using Euler transformation. The raw public reads went through TCRdb reprocessing: fastp at Q25, MiXCR clone calling, in-frame beta chains kept. Duplicate CDR3 protein sequences are folded into a single record with the most common DNA and genes. The V and J calls follow TCRdb's processing rather than the paper's. The sample data list roughly 1.7 million distinct CDR3 sequences, and almost 35% of these were observed just once. Roughly 12% of the sample rests with the top ten.

About this clonotype itself: Its antigen remains undetermined. No much larger clone is present one base from it, and per-base qualities are unavailable.

Broad study findings and their caveats: Compared with the aged group, the long-lived group had more naive CD4+ T cells, fewer expanded clones and increased TCR diversity, a pattern suggesting age selection. The percentage of naive T cells measured by flow cytometry correlated strongly with observed TCR beta diversity. Since profiling was done on bulk unsorted PBMCs, naive and antigen-experienced compartments could not be conclusively compared. Donor CMV infection status was unknown, potentially confounding age-related changes in expanded clonotypes. Observed TCR beta diversity per million T cells fell roughly linearly with age, and a significant reduction was already apparent by age around 39. Estimates of total diversity based on one million sequenced T cells were considered lower bounds and underestimates.

This sequence was found in a woman younger than 45 in good health. The rearranged chain carries TRBV9 and TRBJ1-2, with TRBD1 perhaps the D gene, on 5 matching bases. Source material: blood. The CDR3 here reads CASSGPGGYGYTF. DNA sequence: TGTGCCAGCAGCGGGCCCGGGGGCTATGGCTACACCTTC.